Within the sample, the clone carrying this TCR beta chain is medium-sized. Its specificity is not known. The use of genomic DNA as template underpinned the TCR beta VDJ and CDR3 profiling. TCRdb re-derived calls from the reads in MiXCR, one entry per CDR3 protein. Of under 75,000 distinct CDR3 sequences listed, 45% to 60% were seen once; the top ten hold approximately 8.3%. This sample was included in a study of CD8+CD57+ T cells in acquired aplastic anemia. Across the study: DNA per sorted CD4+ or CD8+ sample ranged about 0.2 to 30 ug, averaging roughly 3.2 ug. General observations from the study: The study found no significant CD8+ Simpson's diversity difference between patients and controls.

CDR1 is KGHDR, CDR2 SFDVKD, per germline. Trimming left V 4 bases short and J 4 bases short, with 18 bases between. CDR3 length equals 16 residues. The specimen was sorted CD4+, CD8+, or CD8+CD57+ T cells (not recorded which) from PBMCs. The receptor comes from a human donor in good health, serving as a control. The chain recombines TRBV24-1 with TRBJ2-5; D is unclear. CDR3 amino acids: CATSDPKVLLGETQYF. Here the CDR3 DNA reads TGTGCCACCAGTGACCCGAAGGTCCTTTTGGGAGAGACCCAGTACTTC.